This T cell receptor beta chain was sequenced in a study of identifying expanded T cells in peripheral blood. No infections or other immune events were documented during collection. Points on this clone: The target antigen is unknown.

CDR3 length equals 15 residues. V gave up 3 bases and J gave up 6 bases, with 17 bases separating them. The germline CDR1 and CDR2 sequences are MNHNS and SASEGT. The repertoire was sequenced with immunoSEQ multiplex PCR; TCRdb's copy has only in-frame clones and lacks some. The profile covers some 95,000 clones, with 70% to 90% appearing a single time and 4.5% to 7% taken by the ten largest. Study-wide points: Over around two and four weeks, about 16 and 20 clones changed, versus approximately 1.2 between replicates. Variance in clone template counts between approximately two-week samples significantly increased with total template count across all healthy donors.

The clonotype was recovered from a person between 18 and 75 years old in good health. Sequences were obtained from blood. The chain employs TRBV6-1 and TRBJ1-1; D not resolved. The CDR3 spells CASSDGRMWAAEAFF. CDR3 coding DNA: TGTGCCAGCAGTGATGGTAGGATGTGGGCCGCTGAAGCTTTCTTT.